These 4 T cell receptor beta chains originate from one sample sequenced in a study of blood T cell repertoires in COVID-19. TCRdb's table, derived via immunoSEQ multiplex PCR, lists solely in-frame clones and lacks some. The table lists 61,000 or so clones, around 80% of them singletons. The sample consisted of peripheral blood. The receptor set was obtained from a woman in her 70s with acute or convalescent COVID-19.

The chain carries TRBV28 and TRBJ1-1; tentative D call: TRBD1 (5 bases). V was trimmed by 4 bases and J by 2 bases, leaving 11 bases between them. This CDR3 is built from 14 residues. CDR1 and CDR2 (germline): MDHEN, SYDVKM. The CDR3 spells CASSSQGSNTEAFF. The CDR3 DNA follows: TGTGCCAGCAGTTCCCAGGGCTCAAACACTGAAGCTTTCTTT.

The gene calls are TRBV5-1 and TRBJ2-7; a weak D match, TRBD2 (5 bases). CDR3 length: 14 residues. V lost 0 bases and J 2 bases, leaving 9 bases between the germline ends. From germline, CDR1 is SGHRS and CDR2 YFSETQ. The CDR3 spells CASSLGGEAYEQYF. CDR3 nucleotides: TGCGCCAGCAGCTTGGGGGGAGAGGCCTACGAGCAGTACTTC. The full variable domain, rest sourced from reference TRBV5-1 and TRBJ2-7, is KAGVTQTPRYLIKTRGQQVTLSCSPISGHRSVSWYQQTPGQGLQFLFEYFSETQRNKGNFPGRFSGRQFSNSRSEMNVSTLELGDSALYLCASSLGGEAYEQYFGPGTRLTVT.

The chain uses TRBV19 and TRBJ2-1; the D gene is possibly TRBD2 (5 bases). Trimming cost V 7 bases and J 11 bases, with 15 bases left between them. Per the germline V gene, CDR1 is LNHDA and CDR2 is SQIVND (reference sequence). The CDR3 sequence is 12 residues long. CDR3 sequence: CASNGNGNQQFF. DNA of the CDR3: TGTGCCAGTAACGGAAACGGGAATCAGCAGTTCTTC.

V and J are TRBV10-3 and TRBJ2-3; 15 bases map to TRBD2. Losses at the gene ends were 2 bases for V and 1 base for J; bases not matched to a gene: 4. CDR1 is ENHRY and CDR2 is SYGVKD in the germline V gene. The CDR3 covers 18 residues. In DNA form, the CDR3 reads TGTGCCATCAGTGAGACGGGACTAGCGGGGGGCCGCACAGATACGCAGTATTTT. This codes for CAISETGLAGGRTDTQYF.